Shown below are 11 T cell receptor beta chains from a single sample sequenced in a study of T cells in Graves' hyperthyroidism and ophthalmopathy. Amplification targeted TCR beta CDR3 regions from RNA transcripts. The HTBI primer set drove a first-round RT-PCR of the TCR CDR3. TCRdb called the multiplex PCR reads again in MiXCR, with one record for every CDR3 protein. Here the sample spans a few hundred thousand distinct CDR3 sequences, around 13% being singletons. Specimen: blood. Receptor source: a woman between 40 and 50 years old with Graves' hyperthyroidism.

This rearrangement joins TRBV30 to TRBJ2-1; D might be TRBD1 (6 bases). In germline, CDR1 is GTSNPN, CDR2 SVGIG (reference sequence). V lost 4 bases and J lost 13, with 14 bases in between. The CDR3 sequence is 11 residues long. The CDR3 sequence is CAWTRDTRQFF. CDR3 DNA: TGTGCCTGGACGAGGGACACGAGACAGTTCTTC.

This sequence joins TRBV24-1 and TRBJ2-6; 8 bases match TRBD1. The CDR3 covers 16 residues. The V segment lost 3 bases and the J segment 2 bases; nucleotides outside the gene matches: 2. Germline V gives CDR1 KGHDR, CDR2 SFDVKD. In nucleotides, the CDR3 is TGTGCCACCAGTGATACGGACAGGGCTGGGGCCAACGTCCTGACTTTC. Residues: CATSDTDRAGANVLTF.

The chain uses TRBV6-1 and TRBJ1-1; no firm D call. The CDR3 totals 12 residues. V was shortened by 6 bases and J by 10 bases, with 15 bases between the two germline ends. CDR1 is MNHNS, CDR2 SASEGT, per germline. As DNA, the CDR3 is TGTGCCAGCAGCAATACTGGACGCATAGCTTTCTTT. Translating it yields CASSNTGRIAFF.

This clonotype was found a few times. The V and J genes are TRBV14 and TRBJ1-2, with D hard to call. The length of the CDR3 is 17 residues. V gave up 4 bases and J gave up 9 bases, with 27 bases separating them. In germline, CDR1 is SGHDN, CDR2 FVKESK. DNA for the CDR3: TGTGCCAGCAGCCCCAGGACGTCCGGGCAATCGTGGATTCGCTACACCTTC. Protein product: CASSPRTSGQSWIRYTF.

The rearrangement joins TRBV12-3 or TRBV12-4 to TRBJ1-3; D ambiguous. The CDR3 length is 13 residues. The V end lost 7 bases, the J end lost 1 base, and 8 bases lay between the germline ends. The CDR3 nucleotides are TGTGCCAGCACTATCCAGTCTGGAAACACCATATATTTT. It specifies CASTIQSGNTIYF.

In its sample, this clonotype was seen many times. CDR3 in DNA: TGTGCCAGCAGTGACCAGGGCTTCGAGACCCAGTACTTC. It encodes CASSDQGFETQYF. J is TRBJ2-5 and V is TRBV2; a weak D match, TRBD1 (5 bases). Trimming shortened V by 3 bases and J by 5 bases, and 10 bases separated the two germline ends. The CDR3 is 13 residues long. Germline CDR1 reads SNHLY; CDR2 reads FYNNEI.

The chain links TRBV28 to TRBJ1-5; D not resolved. Per the germline V gene, CDR1 is MDHEN and CDR2 is SYDVKM. The CDR3 loop spans 16 amino acids. The ends were cut back, 3 bases at V and 7 bases at J, with 19 bases in the middle. This chain's CDR3 is CASSLMVVGLGQPQHF. CDR3 in DNA: TGTGCCAGCAGTTTGATGGTTGTGGGGTTAGGGCAGCCCCAGCATTTT.

CDR3 bases: TGTGCCAGTGGTCTAACTAGCGGGAGAGGCAATGAGCAGTTCTTC. Its protein product is CASGLTSGRGNEQFF. This chain links TRBV19 with TRBJ2-1; TRBD2 matches 11 bases. V lost 8 bases to trimming and J lost 6 bases; unmatched junction nucleotides: 9. CDR1 is LNHDA and CDR2 is SQIVND in the germline V gene (reference sequence). The CDR3 spans 15 residues.

The chain has TRBV11-3 and TRBJ2-7, with D perhaps matching TRBD2 (5 bases). Germline V gene sequence: CDR1 SGHNT, CDR2 YENEEA. The CDR3 spans 12 residues. The germline V and J ends were trimmed by 5 bases and 6 bases, with 11 bases remaining between them. CDR3 region: CASSLTSREQYF. CDR3 coding DNA: TGTGCCAGCAGCCTTACTAGTCGCGAGCAGTACTTC. Full variable domain (remainder filled in from reference TRBV11-3 and TRBJ2-7): EAGVVQSPRYKIIEKKQPVAFWCNPISGHNTLYWYLQNLGQGPELLIRYENEEAVDDSQLPKDRFSAERLKGVDSTLKIQPAELGDSAVYLCASSLTSREQYFGPGTRLTVT.

This rearrangement joins TRBV12-3 or TRBV12-4 to TRBJ2-3; D gene unclear. V was shortened by 2 bases and J by 0 bases, with 6 bases between the two germline ends. This CDR3 contains 14 residues. CDR3 region: CASSLLQSTDTQYF. The CDR3 DNA reads TGTGCCAGCAGTTTACTACAGAGCACAGATACGCAGTATTTT.

Concerning this clonotype: One base away lies a much larger clone, so this may be a sequencing read error. The chain couples TRBV6-1 to TRBJ2-7, with 8 bases matching TRBD1. In germline, CDR1 is MNHNS, CDR2 SASEGT. The CDR3 has 13 residues. The CDR3 sequence is CASTSGQGYEQHF. The CDR3 coding sequence is TGTGCCAGCACCTCAGGACAGGGTTACGAGCAGCACTTC.